A selection of T cell receptor beta chains follows, all from one sample in a study of blood T cell repertoires in COVID-19. This table comes from immunoSEQ multiplex PCR, and its TCRdb copy is limited to in-frame clones, with some not included. The sample has about 67,000 clones, around 86% seen once. Sequencing input: peripheral blood. The source of these receptors is a man in his forties or fifties with active COVID-19. Both conserved end residues are part of each CDR3. D genes are given only for firm matches. For some rows the clone size is stated as once, few or many, or as a class when expanded; others skip it.

v_call: TRBV19; d_call: TRBD1; j_call: TRBJ2-1; clone_size: .; cdr3_nt: TGTGCCAGTAGTATTTCAGGGGGTAATGAGCAGTTCTTC; cdr3_aa: CASSISGGNEQFF
v_call: TRBV12-3/TRBV12-4; d_call: .; j_call: TRBJ2-5; clone_size: once; cdr3_nt: TGTGCCAGCAGTTTTCGGTCGGAGACCCAGTACTTC; cdr3_aa: CASSFRSETQYF
v_call: TRBV5-1; d_call: TRBD1; j_call: TRBJ2-1; clone_size: .; cdr3_nt: TGCGCCAGCAGCGGGGGGACAGGCGTTAACTCCTACAATGAGCAGTTCTTC; cdr3_aa: CASSGGTGVNSYNEQFF
v_call: TRBV2; d_call: TRBD1; j_call: TRBJ2-1; clone_size: .; cdr3_nt: TGTGCCAGCAGCGGACAGGGTTCCTACAATGAGCAGTTCTTC; cdr3_aa: CASSGQGSYNEQFF
v_call: TRBV6-2/TRBV6-3; d_call: .; j_call: TRBJ1-1; clone_size: .; cdr3_nt: TGTGCCAGCAGTCCGGGACCAGGGGAAAAGGTCTTGCGCACTGAAGCTTTCTTT; cdr3_aa: CASSPGPGEKVLRTEAFF
v_call: TRBV3-1/TRBV3-2; d_call: TRBD1; j_call: TRBJ2-7; clone_size: .; cdr3_nt: TGTGCCAGCAGCCAAGAAGAGGACAGGGGTACCAACGAGCAGTACTTC; cdr3_aa: CASSQEEDRGTNEQYF
v_call: TRBV5-1; d_call: TRBD1; j_call: TRBJ2-7; clone_size: few; cdr3_nt: TGCGCCAGCAGCCTACGGACAGGGGGCTGGGAGCAGTACTTC; cdr3_aa: CASSLRTGGWEQYF
v_call: TRBV28; d_call: TRBD1; j_call: TRBJ2-7; clone_size: .; cdr3_nt: TGTGCCAGCAGTTTAGGCCGGGACAGGCACTTC; cdr3_aa: CASSLGRDRHF
v_call: TRBV6-6; d_call: TRBD1; j_call: TRBJ1-2; clone_size: .; cdr3_nt: TGTGCCAGCGAACCGGGACAGGACGGGGGAGGCGGCTACACCTTC; cdr3_aa: CASEPGQDGGGGYTF
v_call: TRBV2; d_call: TRBD1; j_call: TRBJ2-5; clone_size: .; cdr3_nt: TGTGCCAGCAGTGACCATGGGACAGTTCAAGAGACCCAGTACTTC; cdr3_aa: CASSDHGTVQETQYF
v_call: TRBV27; d_call: TRBD1; j_call: TRBJ2-7; clone_size: .; cdr3_nt: TGTGCCAGCAAAACACAGGGGGCCTCCTACGAGCAGTACTTC; cdr3_aa: CASKTQGASYEQYF
v_call: TRBV5-1; d_call: TRBD2; j_call: TRBJ2-7; clone_size: once; cdr3_nt: TGCGCCACCCAACCCGGGTCGACTAGCGGATCCTACGAGCAGTACTTC; cdr3_aa: CATQPGSTSGSYEQYF
v_call: TRBV18; d_call: .; j_call: TRBJ1-1; clone_size: .; cdr3_nt: TGTGCCAGCTCACCAGGGGCGAACACTGAAGCTTTCTTT; cdr3_aa: CASSPGANTEAFF
v_call: TRBV7-2; d_call: TRBD1; j_call: TRBJ1-5; clone_size: .; cdr3_nt: TGTGCCAGCAGTTTTACCCCGTCTACACAGGGGTTAAGGAATCAGCCCCAGCATTTT; cdr3_aa: CASSFTPSTQGLRNQPQHF